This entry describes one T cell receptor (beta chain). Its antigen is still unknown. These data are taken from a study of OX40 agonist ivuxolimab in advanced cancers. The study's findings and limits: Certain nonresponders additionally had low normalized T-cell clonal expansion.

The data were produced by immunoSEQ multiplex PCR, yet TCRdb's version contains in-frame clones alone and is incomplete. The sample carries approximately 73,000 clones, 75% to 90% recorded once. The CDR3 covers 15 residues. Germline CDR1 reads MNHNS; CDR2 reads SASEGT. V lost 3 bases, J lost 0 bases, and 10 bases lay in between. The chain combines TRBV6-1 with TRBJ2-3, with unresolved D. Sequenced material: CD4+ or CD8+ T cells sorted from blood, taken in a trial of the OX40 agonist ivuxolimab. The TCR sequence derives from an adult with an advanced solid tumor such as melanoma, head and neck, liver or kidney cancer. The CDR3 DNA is TGTGCCAGCAGTGACCTACAAGGAAGCACAGATACGCAGTATTTT. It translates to CASSDLQGSTDTQYF.